Reported below is one T cell receptor (beta chain). Its antigen is undetermined. These data come from a study of T cell repertoires in cytomegalovirus infection. Study in general: Well-studied HLA-B-restricted epitopes and recently identified HLA-C-restricted epitopes of CMV were both used in the study. From public TCR beta signatures came an indication of both CMV infection and matching HLA type. Study findings and constraints: CMV-specific TCR beta clonotypes restricted by HLA-C were the ones dominating the ex vivo response. CMV carriers having the relevant HLA were flagged by cumulative public TCR beta family frequency.

Via MiXCR, TCRdb re-called the reads, giving one row per CDR3 protein. This sample has roughly 730,000 distinct CDR3 sequences; roughly 36% occur once, and the top ten carry roughly 18%. Germline V gene sequence: CDR1 SNHLY, CDR2 FYNNEI. V dropped 2 bases and J dropped 4 bases, with 24 bases sitting between them. The CDR3 spans 19 residues. The sequencing here drew on cultured PBMCs, taken from culture after CMV antigen stimulation. The chain recombines TRBV2 with TRBJ2-1, with D uncertain. This sequence was found in a human donor in good health (CMV status not recorded). Some clones in this sample may be carry-over from other donors' samples. The CDR3 DNA follows: TGTGCCAGCAGTGAAAGTAGTGACCTACCAGTATTATTTTACAATGAGCAGTTCTTC. Encoded protein: CASSESSDLPVLFYNEQFF.